The 30 T cell receptor beta chains in this list originate from one sample, sequenced in a study of T cell repertoires in cytomegalovirus infection. Each CDR3 protein gets one entry after TCRdb re-called the reads with MiXCR. The repertoire holds around 140,000 distinct CDR3 sequences, about 32% seen once, with roughly half in the top ten. These receptors have no known antigen. The input for sequencing was CD8+ T cells from cultured PBMCs, taken from culture after CMV antigen stimulation. All receptors come from a human donor in good health (CMV status not recorded). Some clones in this sample may be carry-over from other donors' samples.

The rearrangement uses TRBV24-1 and TRBJ1-5; 7 bases map to TRBD1. The V segment lost 4 bases and the J segment 1 base; nucleotides outside the gene matches: 9. This CDR3 comprises 17 residues. Germline V gene lookup returns CDR1 KGHDR and CDR2 SFDVKD. DNA for the CDR3: TGTGCCACCAGTGAATCCGACAGGGAACCGAGCAATCAGCCCCAGCATTTT. Translating gives CATSESDREPSNQPQHF.

V and J are TRBV7-6 and TRBJ1-1, with D unclear. The CDR3 sequence is 11 residues long. V lost 6 bases and J 6 bases, leaving 8 bases between the germline ends. CDR1 and CDR2 (germline): SGHVS, FNYEAQ. In nucleotides, the CDR3 is TGTGCCAGCAGAAACTTGGCTGAAGCTTTCTTT. It codes for CASRNLAEAFF. Full variable domain (rest looked up from reference TRBV7-6 and TRBJ1-1): GAGVSQSPRYKVTKRGQDVALRCDPISGHVSLYWYRQALGQGPEFLTYFNYEAQQDKSGLPNDRFSAERPEGSISTLTIQRTEQRDSAMYRCASRNLAEAFFGQGTRLTVV.

The table lists this clonotype with many counts. The chain recombines TRBV12-3 or TRBV12-4 with TRBJ2-3; 11 bases match TRBD1. Trimming cost V 5 bases and J 3 bases; bases outside gene matches: 4. The CDR3 sequence is 15 residues long. The CDR3 nucleotides read TGTGCCAGCAGTCCGGGACAGGGGGTTACAGATACGCAGTATTTT. Protein: CASSPGQGVTDTQYF.

This clonotype has just a few counts. The chain employs TRBV7-9 and TRBJ2-3; 9 bases match TRBD1. CDR1 and CDR2 from the germline V gene are SEHNR and FQNEAQ (reference sequence). The ends lost 2 bases at V and 1 base at J; junction bases unmatched: 13. The CDR3 spans 19 residues. CDR3 in DNA: TGTGCCAGCAGCTTAAACTTGGGACAGGGACTTTTAGGCACAGATACGCAGTATTTT. Amino acids: CASSLNLGQGLLGTDTQYF.

The V and J genes are TRBV7-9 and TRBJ1-3; maybe TRBD1 (5 bases). This CDR3 is built from 16 residues. Trimming cost V 6 bases and J 7 bases, with 22 bases left between them. Germline CDR1 is SEHNR and CDR2 is FQNEAQ (reference sequence). The CDR3 bases are TGTGCCAGCAGTCCCAGGGTGGGCCCATCCGCGAACACCATATATTTT. It yields the protein CASSPRVGPSANTIYF.

This clonotype appeared once. The rearrangement links TRBV19 to TRBJ1-1, with 7 bases aligning to TRBD1. From germline, CDR1 is LNHDA and CDR2 SQIVND (reference sequence). This CDR3 is 13 amino acids long. V shed 5 bases and J 4 bases; nucleotides not matched to a gene: 4. CDR3 protein: CASSGPGGTEAFF. CDR3 nucleotide sequence: TGTGCCAGTAGTGGACCAGGGGGCACTGAAGCTTTCTTT.

V gene TRBV7-9 combines with J gene TRBJ2-1; D might be TRBD1 (6 bases). CDR1 is SEHNR, CDR2 FQNEAQ, per germline (reference sequence). The CDR3 loop spans 15 amino acids. The germline V and J ends were trimmed by 5 bases and 0 bases, with 11 bases remaining between them. The CDR3 sequence is CASSHRDNSYNEQFF. The DNA of the CDR3 is TGTGCCAGCAGCCACCGGGACAACTCCTACAATGAGCAGTTCTTC.

The V and J genes are TRBV7-4 and TRBJ2-5; the match to TRBD1 covers 12 bases. CDR3 length: 15 amino acids. Losses at the gene ends were 5 bases for V and 6 bases for J; bases not matched to a gene: 7. Germline CDR1 is SGHVT and CDR2 is SQSDAQ. CDR3: CASSEGQGARKTQYF. The DNA for the CDR3 is TGTGCCAGCAGCGAGGGACAGGGGGCCAGGAAGACCCAGTACTTC.

This clonotype was seen ten or more times. The V and J genes are TRBV7-8 and TRBJ2-1, with 7 bases aligning to TRBD1. Germline-derived CDR1 and CDR2 are SGHVS and FQNEAQ. The CDR3 has 15 amino acids. V shed 7 bases and J 0 bases; nucleotides not matched to a gene: 6. The CDR3 DNA is TGTGCCAGCACCCCAGGGGGTAGCTCCTACAATGAGCAGTTCTTC. Translated, it gives CASTPGGSSYNEQFF.

This clonotype has more than one count but fewer than ten. The chain joins TRBV7-9 to TRBJ2-2, with 8 positions matching TRBD1. CDR3 length equals 15 residues. In germline, CDR1 is SEHNR, CDR2 FQNEAQ (reference sequence). J gave up 6 bases and V 5 bases, and 8 bases lay outside the gene matches. DNA of the CDR3: TGTGCCAGCAGCAACGGACAGGGAAGGTCCGGGGAGCTGTTTTTT. Its translation: CASSNGQGRSGELFF.

This clonotype was picked up many times. The V and J genes are TRBV5-1 and TRBJ1-5; the match to TRBD1 covers 8 bases. Germline lookup yields CDR1 SGHRS and CDR2 YFSETQ. This CDR3 comprises 19 residues. Germline trimming cut 3 bases from V and 0 bases from J; bases unmatched to any gene: 14. The CDR3 here is CASSSEGGTGLLSNQPQHF. The DNA of the CDR3 is TGCGCCAGCAGCTCGGAGGGTGGGACAGGCCTTCTTAGCAATCAGCCCCAGCATTTT.

The V gene is TRBV27, the J gene TRBJ2-7; a possible D gene is TRBD1 (7 bases). CDR3 size: 14 residues. The V end was cut by 8 bases, the J end by 6 bases, with 20 bases between. The germline V gene encodes CDR1 MNHEY and CDR2 SMNVEV (reference sequence). The chain's CDR3 is CASSRGTAMGEQYF. The CDR3 DNA sequence: TGTGCCAGCTCCCGCGGGACAGCTATGGGCGAGCAGTACTTC.

The V call is TRBV29-1, the J call TRBJ2-1; 11 positions match TRBD2. Germline CDR1 reads SQVTM; CDR2 reads ANQGSEA. After removal of 1 base from V and 2 bases from J, the junction contained 10 bases not matched to a gene. The CDR3 covers 18 residues. The chain's CDR3 is CSVEGLAGGFGTYNEQFF. For the CDR3, the DNA is TGCAGCGTTGAAGGGTTAGCGGGGGGGTTCGGCACCTACAATGAGCAGTTCTTC.

The genes are TRBV27 and TRBJ2-7; no clear D. Germline V gene data show CDR1 as MNHEY and CDR2 as SMNVEV (reference sequence). The CDR3 contains 13 residues. Trimming took off 3 bases at V and 3 bases at J, with 9 bases between the two ends. The CDR3 loop reads CASSFRVDYEQYF. In DNA, the CDR3 is TGTGCCAGCAGTTTCCGGGTGGACTACGAGCAGTACTTC.

This clonotype was picked up a small number of times. V gene TRBV4-1 combines with J gene TRBJ1-1, with unresolved D. Trimming shortened V by 2 bases and J by 0 bases, and 16 bases separated the two germline ends. Germline V gene sequence: CDR1 MGHRA, CDR2 YSYEKL. The CDR3 extends over 17 amino acids. The CDR3 DNA sequence: TGCGCCAGCAGCCAAAGTCCCGGGCAGGTCATGAACACTGAAGCTTTCTTT. Translation gives CASSQSPGQVMNTEAFF.

This sequence joins TRBV5-4 and TRBJ1-1; D possibly corresponds to TRBD1 (6 bases). Trimming shortened V by 0 bases and J by 2 bases, and 8 bases separated the two germline ends. The CDR3 is 14 amino acids. CDR1 SGHNT and CDR2 YYREEE come from the germline V gene (reference sequence). The CDR3 here is CASSLEGGNTEAFF. CDR3 DNA: TGTGCCAGCAGCTTGGAGGGGGGCAACACTGAAGCTTTCTTT.

This chain joins TRBV4-1 and TRBJ2-7; weak D call: TRBD1 (5 bases). The CDR3 has 12 amino acids. The V and J ends lost 1 base and 5 bases respectively, with 6 bases between them. From germline, CDR1 is MGHRA and CDR2 YSYEKL. The chain's CDR3 is CASSQVGDEQYF. CDR3 nucleotide sequence: TGCGCCAGCAGCCAAGTAGGGGACGAGCAGTACTTC.

This clonotype was observed a handful of times. This chain uses TRBV6-1 with TRBJ1-2; maybe TRBD1 (5 bases). Germline V gives CDR1 MNHNS, CDR2 SASEGT. This CDR3 spans 16 amino acids. Trimming left V 5 bases short and J 5 bases short, with 21 bases between. CDR3 sequence reads: CASSLRVDSPSYGYTF. In DNA, the CDR3 is TGTGCCAGCAGTTTAAGAGTCGACAGCCCTTCTTATGGCTACACCTTC.

The chain joins TRBV10-3 to TRBJ2-7; D is possibly TRBD1 (5 bases). Trimming took off 3 bases at V and 0 bases at J, with 21 bases between the two ends. CDR1 and CDR2 (germline): ENHRY, SYGVKD. The CDR3 contains 18 residues. The CDR3 region has the DNA TGTGCCATCAGTGATAGGGGTAGGGGCCGCTCCTCCTCCTACGAGCAGTACTTC. Protein product: CAISDRGRGRSSSYEQYF.

V is TRBV4-2 and J is TRBJ2-2; D remains unclear. Trimming removed 3 bases from V and 3 bases from J, with 8 bases in between. This CDR3 is 14 amino acids long. Per the germline V gene, CDR1 is LGHNA and CDR2 is YNFKEQ. The DNA of the CDR3 is TGTGCCAGCAGCCAGACCCGATACACCGGGGAGCTGTTTTTT. This gives the protein CASSQTRYTGELFF.

This clonotype was seen repeatedly, ten times or more. The chain uses TRBV25-1 and TRBJ2-3; D possibly corresponds to TRBD2 (6 bases). This CDR3 spans 15 amino acids. CDR1 and CDR2 (germline): MGHDK, SYGVNS. V was clipped by 1 base and J by 4 bases, with 12 bases between them. The CDR3 coding sequence is TGTGCCAGCAGTGAATCCGTTTGGGGGGCAGATACGCAGTATTTT. Protein sequence: CASSESVWGADTQYF.

This clonotype was seen repeatedly, ten times or more. This chain uses TRBV15 with TRBJ1-1; D uncertain. The germline V gene encodes CDR1 LNHNV and CDR2 YYDKDF (reference sequence). The CDR3 spans 17 residues. V was cut by 0 bases and J by 4 bases, with 18 bases left in between. CDR3 residues: CATSRDSRVERSTEAFF. The CDR3 nucleotides are TGTGCCACCAGCAGAGATTCGAGGGTGGAAAGGAGCACTGAAGCTTTCTTT. The full variable domain, completed using reference TRBV15 and TRBJ1-1, is DAMVIQNPRYQVTQFGKPVTLSCSQTLNHNVMYWYQQKSSQAPKLLFHYYDKDFNNEADTPDNFQSRRPNTSFCFLDIRSPGLGDTAMYLCATSRDSRVERSTEAFFGQGTRLTVV.

This clonotype has more than one count but fewer than ten. The V and J genes are TRBV12-3 or TRBV12-4 and TRBJ2-7; the D is unclear. This CDR3 is built from 12 residues. V shed 3 bases and J shed 3 bases, with 6 bases lying between them. This CDR3 is CASSFGDYEQYF. CDR3 coding DNA: TGTGCCAGCAGTTTCGGCGACTACGAGCAGTACTTC.

This clonotype was seen many times. The chain carries TRBV28 and TRBJ2-7; 8 bases map to TRBD1. With V trimmed by 3 bases and J by 0 bases, 7 bases remained unmatched. CDR3 length: 16 amino acids. Germline lookup yields CDR1 MDHEN and CDR2 SYDVKM. CDR3 sequence (DNA): TGTGCCAGCAGTTTCGGTACAGGGGGGCTCTCCTACGAGCAGTACTTC. Translated, it gives CASSFGTGGLSYEQYF. The whole variable domain, remainder taken from reference TRBV28 and TRBJ2-7, is DVKVTQSSRYLVKRTGEKVFLECVQDMDHENMFWYRQDPGLGLRLIYFSYDVKMKEKGDIPEGYSVSREKKERFSLILESASTNQTSMYLCASSFGTGGLSYEQYFGPGTRLTVT.

The rearrangement joins TRBV5-6 to TRBJ2-5; D ambiguous. Trimming pared 0 bases from V and 4 bases from J, leaving 10 bases between. The V gene's germline CDR1 is SGHDT and CDR2 YYEEEE. This CDR3 contains 14 residues. As DNA, the CDR3 is TGTGCCAGCAGCTTGGAAGGAGATGGAGAGACCCAGTACTTC. This gives the protein CASSLEGDGETQYF.

In its sample, this clonotype was seen many times. The V and J genes are TRBV7-9 and TRBJ2-6, with 8 nucleotides matching TRBD1. Trimming took 4 bases from V and 5 from J; bases not matched to a gene: 19. Germline values: CDR1 SEHNR, CDR2 FQNEAQ (reference sequence). The CDR3 is 20 residues long. CDR3 sequence reads: CASSSAQPSTGAEWANVLTF. In DNA form, the CDR3 reads TGTGCCAGCAGCTCAGCCCAACCTTCGACAGGGGCGGAGTGGGCCAACGTCCTGACTTTC.

This chain connects TRBV11-2 to TRBJ2-4; D is perhaps TRBD2 (6 bases). Per the germline V gene, CDR1 is SGHAT and CDR2 is FQNNGV. The CDR3 spans 14 residues. Trimming took 3 bases from V and 8 from J, leaving 14 bases between them. DNA of the CDR3: TGTGCCAGCAGCTTTAACCCTTGGGGGGACATTCAGTACTTC. As protein: CASSFNPWGDIQYF. Full variable domain (outside the CDR3, taken from reference TRBV11-2 and TRBJ2-4): EAGVAQSPRYKIIEKRQSVAFWCNPISGHATLYWYQQILGQGPKLLIQFQNNGVVDDSQLPKDRFSAERLKGVDSTLKIQPAKLEDSAVYLCASSFNPWGDIQYFGAGTRLSVL.

V and J are TRBV29-1 and TRBJ1-1; D call uncertain. With 4 bases removed from V and 0 bases from J, the gap between germline ends came to 24 bases. Germline V gives CDR1 SQVTM, CDR2 ANQGSEA. The CDR3 has 18 amino acids. CDR3 DNA: TGCAGCGTTGTTTCCCCACCCCAGACTGCCCACATGAACACTGAAGCTTTCTTT. Its translation is CSVVSPPQTAHMNTEAFF.

Ten or more counts support this clonotype. The chain couples TRBV6-5 to TRBJ2-5; 8 nucleotides agree with TRBD2. The CDR3 is 16 amino acids. Germline V gene data show CDR1 as MNHEY and CDR2 as SVGAGI. V trimming: 0 bases; J trimming: 3 bases; junction bases outside the gene matches: 6. In DNA, the CDR3 is TGTGCCAGCAGTTACTCTCCGGGGGGGTTTAAAGAGACCCAGTACTTC. Its translation is CASSYSPGGFKETQYF.

Regarding this clonotype: This could be a read error, since a much larger clone is one nucleotide away. It is unclear where the CDR3 begins or ends on the DNA, so no DNA is shown, and the CDR3 is as TCRdb lists it. The J gene is TRBJ2-7, the V gene TRBV12-3 or TRBV12-4; the D call in the table, TRBD1, was not verified against the DNA. The CDR3 is made up of 16 amino acids, end residues included. CDR3 loop: CASSLWGQGSVGEQHF.